This TCR beta chain appears in the sequencing data of a study of control samples from healthy donors and cancer patients. The repertoire was sequenced with immunoSEQ multiplex PCR; TCRdb's copy has only in-frame clones and lacks some. Of approximately 70,000 clones detected, under 90% appear once; the ten largest clones hold about a fifth. CDR3 length equals 15 residues. Germline V CDR1 and CDR2: LNHDA, SQIVND (reference sequence). V lost 3 bases and J lost 5, with 14 bases in between. The material sequenced was PBMCs. The receptor was derived from a man in his sixties with lung cancer. V usage is TRBV19 and J usage is TRBJ1-5; D unclear. This CDR3 is CASSMSSGLDQPQHF. In DNA, the CDR3 is TGTGCCAGTAGTATGAGCTCCGGGTTGGATCAGCCCCAGCATTTT.